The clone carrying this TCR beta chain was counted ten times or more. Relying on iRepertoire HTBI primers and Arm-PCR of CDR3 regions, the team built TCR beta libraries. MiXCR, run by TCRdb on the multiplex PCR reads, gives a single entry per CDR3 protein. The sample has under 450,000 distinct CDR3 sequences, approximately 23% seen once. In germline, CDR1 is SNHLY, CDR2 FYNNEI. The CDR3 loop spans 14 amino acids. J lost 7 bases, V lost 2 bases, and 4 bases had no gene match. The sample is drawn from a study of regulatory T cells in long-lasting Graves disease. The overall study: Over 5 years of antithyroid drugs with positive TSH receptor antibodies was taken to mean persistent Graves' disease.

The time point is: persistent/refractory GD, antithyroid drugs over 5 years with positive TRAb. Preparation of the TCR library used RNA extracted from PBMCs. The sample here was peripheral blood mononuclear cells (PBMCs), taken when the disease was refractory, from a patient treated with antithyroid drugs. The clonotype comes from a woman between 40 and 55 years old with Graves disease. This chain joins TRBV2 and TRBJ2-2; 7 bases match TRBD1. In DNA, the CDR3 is TGTGCCAGCAGTGAAACAGGGGCCAGCGGGGAGCTGTTTTTT. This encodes CASSETGASGELFF. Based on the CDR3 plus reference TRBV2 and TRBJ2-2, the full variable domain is EPEVTQTPSHQVTQMGQEVILRCVPISNHLYFYWYRQILGQKVEFLVSFYNNEISEKSEIFDDQFSVERPDGSNFTLKIRSTKLEDSAMYFCASSETGASGELFFGEGSRLTVL.